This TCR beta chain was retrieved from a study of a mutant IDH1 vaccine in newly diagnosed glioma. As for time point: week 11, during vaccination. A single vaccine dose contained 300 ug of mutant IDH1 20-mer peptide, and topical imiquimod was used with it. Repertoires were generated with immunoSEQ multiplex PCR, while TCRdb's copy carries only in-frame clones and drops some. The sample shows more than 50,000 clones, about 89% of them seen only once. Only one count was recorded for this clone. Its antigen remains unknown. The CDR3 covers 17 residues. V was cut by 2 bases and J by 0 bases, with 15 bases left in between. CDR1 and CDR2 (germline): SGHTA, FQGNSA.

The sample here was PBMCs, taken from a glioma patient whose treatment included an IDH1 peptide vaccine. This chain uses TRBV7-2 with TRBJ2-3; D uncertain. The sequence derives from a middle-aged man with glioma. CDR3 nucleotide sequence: TGTGCCAGCAGCTTACCCCTATGGGCAGTTAGCACAGATACGCAGTATTTT. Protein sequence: CASSLPLWAVSTDTQYF.